This TCR beta chain was obtained from a study of cytomegalovirus exposure and HLA in healthy donors. Trimming at V came to 4 bases and at J to 3 bases, leaving 9 bases not matched to a gene. This CDR3 has 18 residues. Germline V gene sequence: CDR1 SNHLY, CDR2 FYNNEI. This PCR relied on a set of 60 Vbeta primers and 13 Jbeta primers. Assay used: immunoSEQ multiplex PCR; TCRdb lists only in-frame clones, some missing. The top ten hold 2% to 2.5% of the sample, which has about 140,000 clones, approximately 71% seen once. This clonotype was obtained from a young man in good health and CMV-seronegative. The chain joins TRBV2 to TRBJ2-7; TRBD2 agrees at 16 bases. The sample comprised PBMCs. CDR3 residues: CASSGEGTSGRAFYEQYF. CDR3 DNA sequence: TGTGCCAGCAGTGGCGAAGGGACTAGCGGGAGGGCATTCTACGAGCAGTACTTC.